This passage covers 31 T cell receptor beta chains from one sample sequenced in a study of blood T cell repertoires in COVID-19. Libraries were prepared by immunoSEQ multiplex PCR; TCRdb keeps only in-frame clonotypes and omits some of them. In the table there are roughly 350,000 clones, roughly 88% of which are singletons. The sample taken for sequencing was peripheral blood. Every receptor here comes from a woman between 45 and 60 years old with active or convalescent COVID-19.

The rearrangement uses TRBV27 and TRBJ1-2; 9 bases fit TRBD1. The trim removed 3 bases at V and 2 bases at J, leaving 10 bases unmatched. Per the germline V gene, CDR1 is MNHEY and CDR2 is SMNVEV (reference sequence). CDR3 length: 17 residues. The CDR3 bases are TGTGCCAGCAGTTTTTTTTCCTCCGGACAGGGGAACTATGGCTACACCTTC. It is translated as CASSFFSSGQGNYGYTF.

The sample holds one count of this clone. The chain employs TRBV7-9 and TRBJ1-5; weak D call: TRBD1 (5 bases). This CDR3 spans 14 amino acids. Germline values: CDR1 SEHNR, CDR2 FQNEAQ (reference sequence). V lost 3 bases, J lost 4 bases, and 10 bases lay in between. The DNA of the CDR3 is TGTGCCAGCAGCTTCTGGGGCCAAAATCAGCCCCAGCATTTT. Amino acid sequence: CASSFWGQNQPQHF.

The rearrangement uses TRBV11-1 and TRBJ1-5; the D gene is possibly TRBD1 (5 bases). V dropped 6 bases and J dropped 3 bases, with 12 bases sitting between them. The CDR3 has 14 amino acids. The germline V gene has CDR1 SGHAT and CDR2 FQDESV (reference sequence). This chain's CDR3 is CASSQAGNNQPQHF. The CDR3 DNA reads as TGTGCCAGCAGTCAGGCAGGGAACAATCAGCCCCAGCATTTT.

The chain is built from TRBV6-6 and TRBJ1-2, with 9 bases lining up with TRBD1. CDR1 and CDR2 from the germline V gene are MNHNY and SVGAGI (reference sequence). The J segment lost 3 bases and the V segment lost 2 bases, leaving 4 bases of the junction unmatched. The CDR3 spans 15 residues. CDR3 amino acids: CASSYPTGGDYGYTF. The CDR3 DNA follows: TGTGCCAGCAGTTACCCGACAGGGGGAGACTATGGCTACACCTTC.

This clone was recorded once. The V gene is TRBV4-3, the J gene TRBJ1-2, with 10 bases aligning to TRBD1. Germline CDR1 reads LGHNA; CDR2 reads YSLEER. The CDR3 is 15 amino acids. J was trimmed by 8 bases and V by 4 bases; bases with no gene match: 10. CDR3 coding DNA: TGCGCCAGCAGCCCGGGGTCCGGGACAGGGGTAGGCTACACCTTC. Its translation: CASSPGSGTGVGYTF.

V gene TRBV5-1 combines with J gene TRBJ1-5, with unresolved D. Trimming took 0 bases from V and 0 from J, leaving 7 bases between them. This CDR3 contains 15 residues. CDR1 and CDR2 (germline): SGHRS, YFSETQ. As DNA, the CDR3 is TGCGCCAGCAGCTTGGACGCGAATAGCAATCAGCCCCAGCATTTT. This codes for CASSLDANSNQPQHF.

The table lists this clone with a count of one. The V gene is TRBV19, the J gene TRBJ2-7; 7 nucleotides line up with TRBD1. CDR1 LNHDA and CDR2 SQIVND come from the germline V gene (reference sequence). Trimming took 4 bases from V and 3 from J; bases not matched to a gene: 12. The CDR3 sequence is 16 residues long. Here the CDR3 DNA reads TGTGCCAGTAGTACCACAGGGGTAAGGCCAAGCTACGAGCAGTACTTC. This sequence encodes CASSTTGVRPSYEQYF.

The rearrangement uses TRBV5-1 and TRBJ1-4, with 8 bases lining up with TRBD1. The CDR3 is 14 residues long. Germline assignment: CDR1 SGHRS and CDR2 YFSETQ. The V gene end was trimmed by 5 bases and the J gene end by 7 bases; junction bases not matched to a gene: 7. CDR3 DNA sequence: TGCGCCAGCAGGCCGACAGGGGTTGGTGAAAAACTGTTTTTT. It specifies CASRPTGVGEKLFF.

V gene TRBV15 combines with J gene TRBJ2-5; 8 nucleotides agree with TRBD1. Germline CDR1 is LNHNV and CDR2 is YYDKDF (reference sequence). V gave up 6 bases and J gave up 2 bases; unmatched junction bases: 5. The CDR3 loop spans 14 amino acids. CDR3 residues: CATSMDREQETQYF. The CDR3 coding sequence is TGTGCCACCAGTATGGACAGGGAACAAGAGACCCAGTACTTC.

The V and J genes are TRBV7-2 and TRBJ1-2, with 7 bases matching TRBD1. Germline CDR1 and CDR2: SGHTA and FQGNSA. There are 13 residues in the CDR3. The junction had 12 bases not matched to a gene; V was cut back by 3 bases and J by 14 bases. Here the CDR3 reads CASSFREGGATTF. CDR3 DNA: TGTGCCAGCAGCTTCCGCGAAGGGGGCGCGACTACCTTC.

This rearrangement joins TRBV7-3 to TRBJ2-6, with TRBD1 matching 7 bases. The ends lost 2 bases at V and 4 bases at J; junction bases unmatched: 5. CDR3 size: 16 residues. Germline V gene data show CDR1 as SGHTA and CDR2 as FQGTGA. For the CDR3, the DNA is TGTGCCAGCAGCTTACGACAGGGTTCCGGGGCCAACGTCCTGACTTTC. It translates to CASSLRQGSGANVLTF. Full variable domain (outside the CDR3, taken from reference TRBV7-3 and TRBJ2-6): GAGVSQTPSNKVTEKGKYVELRCDPISGHTALYWYRQSLGQGPEFLIYFQGTGAADDSGLPNDRFFAVRPEGSVSTLKIQRTERGDSAVYLCASSLRQGSGANVLTFGAGSRLTVL.

The chain employs TRBV4-3 and TRBJ1-3; TRBD1 might be the D (6 bases). The CDR3 loop spans 16 amino acids. Germline CDR1 and CDR2: LGHNA and YSLEER. Trimming took 0 bases from V and 0 from J, leaving 9 bases between them. CDR3 DNA sequence: TGCGCCAGCAGCCAAGAATGGGACACCTCTGGAAACACCATATATTTT. This translates into CASSQEWDTSGNTIYF.

The chain recombines TRBV7-2 with TRBJ1-2; a weak D match, TRBD1 (5 bases). Germline V lookup: CDR1 SGHTA, CDR2 FQGNSA. The CDR3 sequence is 13 residues long. Trimming took off 3 bases at V and 6 bases at J, with 11 bases between the two ends. CDR3 in DNA: TGTGCCAGCAGCTTCGGCAGGGAGGATGGCTACACCTTC. Translating gives CASSFGREDGYTF. The complete variable domain, with remaining parts taken from reference TRBV7-2 and TRBJ1-2, reads GAGVSQSPSNKVTEKGKDVELRCDPISGHTALYWYRQSLGQGLEFLIYFQGNSAPDKSGLPSDRFSAERTGGSVSTLTIQRTQQEDSAVYLCASSFGREDGYTFGSGTRLTVV.

The rearrangement joins TRBV15 to TRBJ2-1; 9 bases agree with TRBD2. CDR1 and CDR2 (germline): LNHNV, YYDKDF (reference sequence). The ends lost 3 bases at V and 4 bases at J; junction bases unmatched: 4. CDR3 length: 15 residues. The DNA for the CDR3 is TGTGCCACCAGCAGTGCTAGCGGGAAGTACAATGAGCAGTTCTTC. It yields the protein CATSSASGKYNEQFF.

The V gene is TRBV5-5, the J gene TRBJ1-2; possible D gene TRBD1, 6 bases. V lost 2 bases and J 4 bases, leaving 9 bases between the germline ends. Germline V lookup: CDR1 SGHKS, CDR2 YYEKEE (reference sequence). The CDR3 has 13 residues. The CDR3 sequence is CASSFDRPYGYTF. The CDR3 nucleotides are TGTGCCAGCAGCTTTGACAGGCCCTATGGCTACACCTTC.

The chain uses TRBV12-3 or TRBV12-4 and TRBJ2-7, with a weak D call TRBD1 (6 bases). The CDR3 length is 13 residues. V lost 3 bases and J lost 3, with 9 bases in between. The CDR3 loop is CASSFGTLYEQYF. DNA of the CDR3: TGTGCCAGCAGTTTCGGGACACTCTACGAGCAGTACTTC.

The V gene is TRBV7-2, the J gene TRBJ1-2; TRBD1 matches 9 bases. V was clipped by 1 base and J by 5 bases; unmatched bases: 2. Germline-derived CDR1 and CDR2 are SGHTA and FQGNSA. The CDR3 runs 14 residues. The CDR3 sequence is CASSLVGTGYGYTF. The CDR3, as DNA: TGTGCCAGCAGCTTAGTAGGGACAGGGTATGGCTACACCTTC.

This sequence joins TRBV5-1 and TRBJ2-1; 11 bases are a match to TRBD2. The CDR3 has 17 amino acids. CDR1 is SGHRS and CDR2 is YFSETQ in the germline V gene. V lost 4 bases and J lost 9; bases outside the gene matches: 15. This CDR3 reads CASSTGRLAGGKGEQFF. The CDR3 DNA reads TGCGCCAGCAGCACCGGCCGGCTAGCGGGAGGCAAGGGTGAGCAGTTCTTC.

This clone has only one observation. V gene TRBV3-1 (or the pseudogene TRBV3-2) combines with J gene TRBJ2-1; tentative D call: TRBD1 (5 bases). CDR1 is LGHDT, CDR2 YNNKEL, per germline (reference sequence). Trimming shortened V by 4 bases and J by 10 bases, and 14 bases separated the two germline ends. CDR3 length: 13 residues. The CDR3 sequence: CASSLAGFQEQFF. In nucleotides, the CDR3 is TGTGCCAGCAGCCTAGCAGGGTTTCAGGAGCAGTTCTTC.

The chain joins TRBV10-3 to TRBJ1-1; D gene uncertain. The germline CDR1 and CDR2 sequences are ENHRY and SYGVKD. The CDR3 extends over 15 amino acids. V lost 0 bases and J 1 base, leaving 9 bases between the germline ends. The CDR3 region is CAISESELRNTEAFF. CDR3 sequence (DNA): TGTGCCATCAGTGAGTCGGAGCTGCGGAACACTGAAGCTTTCTTT.

The V gene is TRBV5-4, the J gene TRBJ2-3, with TRBD2 as a possible D gene (6 bases). V was clipped by 4 bases and J by 6 bases, with 9 bases between them. Germline CDR1 and CDR2: SGHNT and YYREEE (reference sequence). The CDR3 is made up of 12 amino acids. The DNA of the CDR3 is TGTGCCAGCAGCGGACTACGGGATACGCAGTATTTT. Amino acids: CASSGLRDTQYF.

The gene calls are TRBV20-1 and TRBJ2-1; D possibly corresponds to TRBD2 (5 bases). Germline loops: CDR1 DFQATT, CDR2 SNEGSKA (reference sequence). V was clipped by 3 bases and J by 10 bases, with 7 bases between them. CDR3 length: 10 residues. CDR3 loop: CSASSEEQFF. Here the CDR3 DNA reads TGCAGTGCTAGTAGCGAGGAGCAGTTCTTC.

The chain links TRBV19 to TRBJ2-7; TRBD2 agrees at 13 bases. Germline V lookup: CDR1 LNHDA, CDR2 SQIVND (reference sequence). The CDR3 covers 18 residues. J gave up 2 bases and V 8 bases, and 15 bases lay outside the gene matches. The CDR3 nucleotides are TGTGCCAGTGGTTCCAGCGGTGGGGGACTAGCGGGGCCCTACGAGCAGTACTTC. Its translation is CASGSSGGGLAGPYEQYF.

This chain joins TRBV9 and TRBJ2-3, with D hard to call. The germline gives CDR1 SGDLS, CDR2 YYNGEE. With 5 bases removed from V and 4 bases from J, the gap between germline ends came to 11 bases. The length of the CDR3 is 13 residues. CDR3 nucleotides: TGTGCCAGCAGGACCTCGGCGGCAGATACGCAGTATTTT. It encodes CASRTSAADTQYF.

V is TRBV28 and J is TRBJ1-5; 7 bases agree with TRBD1. The CDR3 is made up of 14 amino acids. CDR1 is MDHEN, CDR2 SYDVKM, per germline. The V and J ends lost 3 bases and 3 bases, in that order; junction bases with no gene match: 2. Written as DNA, the CDR3 is TGTGCCAGCAGTTTGGGACAGCTCAATCAGCCCCAGCATTTT. This encodes CASSLGQLNQPQHF.

The J gene is TRBJ1-1, the V gene TRBV28, with TRBD1 identical over 9 bases. CDR3 size: 16 residues. The V gene end was trimmed by 2 bases and the J gene end by 4 bases; junction bases not matched to a gene: 8. CDR1 MDHEN and CDR2 SYDVKM come from the germline V gene. CDR3 bases: TGTGCCAGCAGTTTAACCACAGGGGGCGTACGCACTGAAGCTTTCTTT. It codes for CASSLTTGGVRTEAFF. Together with reference TRBV28 and TRBJ1-1, the CDR3 gives the full variable domain: DVKVTQSSRYLVKRTGEKVFLECVQDMDHENMFWYRQDPGLGLRLIYFSYDVKMKEKGDIPEGYSVSREKKERFSLILESASTNQTSMYLCASSLTTGGVRTEAFFGQGTRLTVV.

The chain carries TRBV30 and TRBJ1-1; D possibly corresponds to TRBD1 (5 bases). Trimming stripped 0 bases from V and 5 bases from J, with 10 bases between. This CDR3 contains 13 residues. The germline V gene has CDR1 GTSNPN and CDR2 SVGIG (reference sequence). The CDR3 coding sequence is TGTGCCTGGAGTGTACGCGCAGGGACTGAAGCTTTCTTT. This sequence encodes CAWSVRAGTEAFF. The full variable domain, its missing parts supplied by reference TRBV30 and TRBJ1-1, is SQTIHQWPATLVQPVGSPLSLECTVEGTSNPNLYWYRQAAGRGLQLLFYSVGIGQISSEVPQNLSASRPQDRQFILSSKKLLLSDSGFYLCAWSVRAGTEAFFGQGTRLTVV.

V gene TRBV6-5 combines with J gene TRBJ1-2; D remains unclear. V was clipped by 6 bases and J by 4 bases, with 15 bases between them. Germline loops: CDR1 MNHEY, CDR2 SVGAGI. CDR3 length equals 14 residues. The CDR3 DNA is TGTGCCAGCAGCACCACCTTGGAGGTCTATGGCTACACCTTC. Amino acids: CASSTTLEVYGYTF.

The chain couples TRBV10-2 to TRBJ1-5; D remains ambiguous. CDR3 length: 13 amino acids. Germline V gene data show CDR1 as WSHSY and CDR2 as SAAADI. The V end was cut by 4 bases, the J end by 4 bases, with 8 bases between. This CDR3 reads CASSVAGNQPQHF. CDR3 nucleotide sequence: TGCGCCAGCAGTGTGGCCGGGAATCAGCCCCAGCATTTT.

The chain employs TRBV11-2 and TRBJ1-6; possibly TRBD1 for D (6 bases). Germline lookup yields CDR1 SGHAT and CDR2 FQNNGV. The CDR3 length is 17 residues. The germline V and J ends were trimmed by 5 bases and 5 bases, with 19 bases remaining between them. In DNA form, the CDR3 reads TGTGCCAGCAGCACGAACAGGGATAGGGGTAATAATTCACCCCTCCACTTT. Its protein product is CASSTNRDRGNNSPLHF.

This clone was recorded once. DNA of the CDR3: TGTGCCAGCAAGGCGGCAGTGAACACTGAAGCTTTCTTT. Translating it yields CASKAAVNTEAFF. The rearrangement links TRBV27 to TRBJ1-1, with unresolved D. The V end lost 7 bases, the J end lost 0 bases, and 9 bases lay between the germline ends. The CDR3 covers 13 residues. The germline gives CDR1 MNHEY, CDR2 SMNVEV (reference sequence).